This T cell receptor (beta chain) was sequenced for a study of blood T cell repertoires in COVID-19. Study at large: Acute and convalescent COVID-19 specimens originated in the United States, Italy and Spain. From T cells, B-cell-depleted T cells, or PBMCs came the material, which was cDNA or gDNA.

In Seattle, patients joined the study during active infection and were tracked longitudinally. Authors' methods: Nucleated cell number was recorded as an estimate derived from reference gene primer amplification. This table comes from immunoSEQ multiplex PCR, and its TCRdb copy is limited to in-frame clones, with some not included. That table is the source of V, J and clone size, and D and trimming were worked out from the DNA. Of roughly 150,000 clones in the sample, almost 85% were seen once. The CDR3 is made up of 15 amino acids. After removal of 3 bases from V and 1 base from J, the junction contained 3 bases not matched to a gene. Germline values: CDR1 ENHRY, CDR2 SYGVKD.

The chain links TRBV10-3 to TRBJ1-5, with 7 bases that match TRBD1. Sequenced: peripheral blood. The TCR comes from a woman of 80 years or more with COVID-19, enrolled during active disease. CDR3 sequence: CAISDQQGSNQPQHF. In DNA form, the CDR3 reads TGTGCCATCAGTGATCAACAGGGGAGCAATCAGCCCCAGCATTTT.